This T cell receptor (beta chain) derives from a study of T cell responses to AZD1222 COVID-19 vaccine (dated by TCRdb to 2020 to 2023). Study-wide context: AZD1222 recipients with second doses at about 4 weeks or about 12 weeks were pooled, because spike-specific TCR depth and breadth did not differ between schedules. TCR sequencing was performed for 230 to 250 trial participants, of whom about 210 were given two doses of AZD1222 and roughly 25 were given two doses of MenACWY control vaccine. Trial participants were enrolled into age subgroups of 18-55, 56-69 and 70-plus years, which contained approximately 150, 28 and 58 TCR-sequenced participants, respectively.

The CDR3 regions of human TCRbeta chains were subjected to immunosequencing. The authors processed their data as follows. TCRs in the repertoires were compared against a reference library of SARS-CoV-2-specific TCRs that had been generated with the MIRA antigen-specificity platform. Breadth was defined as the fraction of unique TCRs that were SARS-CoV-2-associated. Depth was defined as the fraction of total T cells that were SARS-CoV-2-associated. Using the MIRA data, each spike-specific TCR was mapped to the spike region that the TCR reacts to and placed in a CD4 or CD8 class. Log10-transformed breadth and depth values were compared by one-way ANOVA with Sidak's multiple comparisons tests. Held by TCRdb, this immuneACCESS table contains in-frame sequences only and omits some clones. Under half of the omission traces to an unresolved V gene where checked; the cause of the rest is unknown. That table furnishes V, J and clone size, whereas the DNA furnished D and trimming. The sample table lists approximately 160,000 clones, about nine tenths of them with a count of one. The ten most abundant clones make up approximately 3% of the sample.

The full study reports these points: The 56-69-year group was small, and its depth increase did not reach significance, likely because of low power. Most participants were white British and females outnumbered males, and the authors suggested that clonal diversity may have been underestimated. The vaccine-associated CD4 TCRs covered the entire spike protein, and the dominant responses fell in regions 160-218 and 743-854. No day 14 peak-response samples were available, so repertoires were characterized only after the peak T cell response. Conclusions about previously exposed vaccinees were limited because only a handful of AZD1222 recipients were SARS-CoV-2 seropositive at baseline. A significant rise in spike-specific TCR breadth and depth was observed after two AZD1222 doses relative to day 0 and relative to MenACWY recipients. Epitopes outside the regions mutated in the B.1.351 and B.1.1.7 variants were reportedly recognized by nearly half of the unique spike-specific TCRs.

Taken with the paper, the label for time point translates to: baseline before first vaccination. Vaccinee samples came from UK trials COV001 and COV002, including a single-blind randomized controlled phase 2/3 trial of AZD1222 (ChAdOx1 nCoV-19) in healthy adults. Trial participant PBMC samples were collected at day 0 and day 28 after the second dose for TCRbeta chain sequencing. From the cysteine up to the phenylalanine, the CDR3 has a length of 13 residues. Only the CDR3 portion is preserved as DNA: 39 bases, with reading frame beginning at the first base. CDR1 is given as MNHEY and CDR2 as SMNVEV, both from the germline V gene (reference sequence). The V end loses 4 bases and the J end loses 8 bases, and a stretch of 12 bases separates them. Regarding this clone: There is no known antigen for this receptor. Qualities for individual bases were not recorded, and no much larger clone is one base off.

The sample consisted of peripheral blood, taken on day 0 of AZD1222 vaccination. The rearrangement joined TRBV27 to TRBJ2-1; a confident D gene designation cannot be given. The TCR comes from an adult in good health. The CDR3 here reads CASSSRRLDEQFF. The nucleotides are TGTGCCAGCAGTTCCCGTCGGTTAGATGAGCAGTTCTTC.